This T cell receptor beta chain was recorded in a study of cytomegalovirus exposure and HLA in healthy donors listed by TCRdb under 2017. As for the study more broadly: The roughly 670 repertoires of the first cohort and the 120 or so validation repertoires were produced on the same platform, according to a later analysis. To predict cytomegalovirus infection status, the study combined high-throughput TCR immunosequencing, statistical association of individual TCRs with disease status, and machine learning. The study aimed to test whether cataloging public T cell receptors could reveal signatures of past pathogen exposure. Along with the approximately 620-subject first cohort, a separate validation cohort of some 130 different subjects was used.

As to this clone: No antigen is known for it. No per-base quality is available; no much larger clone lies one base away.

The donors belonged to the validation cohort of over a hundred subjects, which was separate from the approximately 700-subject first cohort. Broader findings and caveats from the paper: Most TCR sequences were observed very rarely across donors, whereas some public TCRs were present in many individuals. The classifier was reported to diagnose cytomegalovirus status with high specificity and sensitivity in both the original cohort and the validation cohort. In a later analysis, TCRs clustered in the first cohort were found to also tend to co-occur in the 100 to 150 validation repertoires, with roughly 93% of cluster scores above 0. A later analysis lacked HLA typing for the validation cohort, so it scored co-occurrence in that cohort across all 120 repertoires. A total of 164 TCR beta chains were listed by the study as associated with cytomegalovirus. Three of the identified cytomegalovirus-associated TCR beta chains were confirmed in vitro to be specific for cytomegalovirus antigens. The authors suggested that the approach could potentially be extended to other disease states and immunological phenotypes.

Receptor amplification or capture employed the immunoSEQ multiplex PCR assay. The study's processing was this. A statistical classification framework was built for diagnosing cytomegalovirus status from the catalog of TCR beta chain sequences. Not all clones reach the TCRdb copy of this immuneACCESS table, which keeps in-frame sequences only. Checked studies attribute under half of the gap to unresolved V genes and leave the rest unexplained. From that table come the V and J calls and clone size; the DNA was used to work out D and trimming. Here the sample has around 120,000 clones; more than 70% occur a single time. The top ten clones comprise under 5% of the sample. The germline V gene (reference sequence) yields MNHEY for CDR1 and SMNVEV for CDR2. V and J are truncated by 4 bases and 5 bases respectively, leaving an intervening sequence of 13 bases. The cysteine opens and the phenylalanine closes a CDR3 of 14 amino acids. The sequence is cut down to CDR3 DNA, 42 bases in frame from base 1.

The sequence links TRBV27 to TRBJ2-3; tentative D gene TRBD1, with 6 bases matching. Source material: PBMCs. The sequence came from a man between 18 and 29 years old in good health and CMV-seronegative. CDR3 loop: CASSYLPGVDTQYF. At the DNA level, the sequence is TGTGCCAGCAGTTACCTACCAGGGGTAGATACGCAGTATTTT.